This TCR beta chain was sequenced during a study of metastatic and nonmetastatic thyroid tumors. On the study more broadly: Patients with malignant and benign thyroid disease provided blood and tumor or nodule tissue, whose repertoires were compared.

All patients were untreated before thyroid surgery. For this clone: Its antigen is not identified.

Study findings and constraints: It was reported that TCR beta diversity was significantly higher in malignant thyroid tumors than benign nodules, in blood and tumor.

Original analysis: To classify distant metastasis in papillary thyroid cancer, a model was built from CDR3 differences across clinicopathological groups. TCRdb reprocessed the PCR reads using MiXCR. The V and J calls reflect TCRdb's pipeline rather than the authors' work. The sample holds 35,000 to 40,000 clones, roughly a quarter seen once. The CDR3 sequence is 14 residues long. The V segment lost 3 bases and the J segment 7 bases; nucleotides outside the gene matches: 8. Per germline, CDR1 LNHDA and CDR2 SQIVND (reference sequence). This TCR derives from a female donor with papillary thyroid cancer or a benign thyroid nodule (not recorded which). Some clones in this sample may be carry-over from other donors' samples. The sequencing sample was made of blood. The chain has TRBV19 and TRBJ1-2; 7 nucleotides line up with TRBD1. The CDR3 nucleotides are TGTGCCAGTAGTATCACTGGACAGGAAAGTGGCTACACCTTC. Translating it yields CASSITGQESGYTF.